Detailed here is one T cell receptor beta chain. Primed by a sample-barcoded 5' primer and a J-beta primer mix, a second PCR proceeded for roughly 7 to 11 cycles. One entry per CDR3 protein results from TCRdb running MiXCR on the 5' RACE reads. The profile covers around 750,000 distinct CDR3 sequences, with less than 70% appearing a single time and about 38% taken by the ten largest. This entry comes from a study of blood T cells in healthy people across ages. The receptor's source is a man older than 75 in good health. The source material was blood.

The CDR3 sequence is CASSSWRKRDFPTPASSSNEQYF. DNA of the CDR3: TGTGCCAGCAGCTCTTGGCGAAAACGGGACTTTCCAACACCTGCCAGCTCCTCCAATGAGCAGTACTTC. This sequence joins TRBV11-2 and TRBJ2-7; possibly TRBD2 for D (6 bases). Germline V gene data show CDR1 as SGHAT and CDR2 as FQNNGV. Trimming left V 4 bases short and J 7 bases short, with 44 bases between. The CDR3 is 23 amino acids. The whole variable domain, remainder taken from reference TRBV11-2 and TRBJ2-7, is EAGVAQSPRYKIIEKRQSVAFWCNPISGHATLYWYQQILGQGPKLLIQFQNNGVVDDSQLPKDRFSAERLKGVDSTLKIQPAKLEDSAVYLCASSSWRKRDFPTPASSSNEQYFGPGTRLTVT.